This is a list of T cell receptor beta chains from one sample in a study of metastatic and nonmetastatic thyroid tumors. Using MiXCR, TCRdb re-called clones from the PCR reads. Of 30,000 to 50,000 clones listed, approximately 17% were seen once; the top ten hold 12% to 15%. The sequenced sample was tumor tissue. The receptors come from a female donor with papillary thyroid cancer or a benign thyroid nodule (not recorded which). Some clones in this sample may be carry-over from other donors' samples. The CDR3 runs from the conserved cysteine through the conserved F or W. Fields, in order: V gene, J gene, D gene, clone size, CDR3 protein, CDR3 DNA. A D gene is named only where the DNA matches it firmly. Not all rows give a size; the values are once, few, many and, for expanded clones, a class.

TRBV15	TRBJ2-1	NA	few	CATSRAPGRDYNEQFF	TGTGCCACCAGCAGAGCCCCTGGTAGGGATTACAATGAGCAGTTCTTC
TRBV20-1	TRBJ2-7	TRBD2	many	CSATGLAGGARGGQYF	TGCAGTGCTACAGGACTAGCGGGGGGGGCCCGGGGCGGGCAGTACTTC
TRBV20-1	TRBJ2-3	TRBD2	NA	CSAPSAGGGTTDTQYF	TGCAGTGCGCCGTCGGCCGGCGGGGGGACCACAGATACGCAGTATTTT
TRBV6-1	TRBJ2-5	NA	many	CASTPSLGGTQYF	TGTGCCAGCACTCCCAGTCTCGGGGGGACCCAGTACTTC
TRBV7-2	TRBJ1-2	NA	many	CASSLDGNYGYTF	TGTGCCAGCAGCTTAGACGGAAACTATGGCTACACCTTC
TRBV2	TRBJ2-1	NA	NA	CASSGRLGIYNEQFF	TGTGCCAGCAGTGGCCGATTAGGGATTTACAATGAGCAGTTCTTC
TRBV29-1	TRBJ2-3	TRBD2	many	CSVKTSGVTDTQYF	TGCAGCGTTAAGACTAGCGGGGTCACAGATACGCAGTATTTT
TRBV10-2	TRBJ1-5	TRBD1	few	CASAGGNNQPQHF	TGCGCAAGCGCAGGGGGTAACAATCAGCCCCAGCATTTT
TRBV6-1	TRBJ2-6	NA	many	CASTKGSSGANVLTF	TGTGCCAGCACCAAGGGGAGCTCTGGGGCCAACGTCCTGACTTTC
TRBV30	TRBJ2-3	NA	many	CALASFGTDTQYF	TGTGCCTTGGCTAGCTTTGGGACAGATACGCAGTATTTT
TRBV3-1	TRBJ1-2	TRBD1	many	CASSQGTGRQGHGYTF	TGTGCCAGCAGCCAAGGGACCGGCCGACAGGGCCATGGCTACACCTTC
TRBV2	TRBJ2-7	NA	NA	CASSVEGLNEQYF	TGTGCCAGCAGTGTGGAGGGGCTGAACGAGCAGTACTTC
TRBV4-2	TRBJ2-3	NA	many	CASSGIGGRYTDTQYF	TGTGCCAGCAGCGGAATCGGGGGCCGTTACACAGATACGCAGTATTTT
TRBV20-1	TRBJ2-3	TRBD2	many	CSARTGGGFADTQYF	TGCAGTGCCCGCACGGGGGGGGGGTTCGCAGATACGCAGTATTTT
TRBV30	TRBJ1-2	NA	many	CAWSTTVYGYTF	TGTGCCTGGAGTACCACGGTATATGGCTACACCTTC
TRBV7-9	TRBJ2-6	NA	many	CASRRGSSSSGANVLTF	TGTGCCAGCAGGCGTGGTTCGTCTAGCTCTGGGGCCAACGTCCTGACTTTC
TRBV7-9	TRBJ1-5	NA	many	CASSLNLNQPQHF	TGTGCCAGCAGCTTAAACCTGAATCAGCCCCAGCATTTT
TRBV10-3	TRBJ1-2	TRBD1	many	CAIRPGQGDYGYTF	TGTGCCATCAGGCCGGGACAGGGGGACTATGGCTACACCTTC
TRBV29-1	TRBJ2-7	TRBD1	many	CSVERTGVTYEQYF	TGCAGCGTTGAACGGACAGGGGTTACCTACGAGCAGTACTTC
TRBV29-1	TRBJ2-5	NA	many	CSVEVGGAETQYF	TGCAGCGTTGAAGTAGGCGGGGCAGAGACCCAGTACTTC
TRBV20-1	TRBJ2-1	TRBD2	many	CSARDSSGSQSEQFF	TGCAGTGCTAGAGATAGCAGCGGGAGTCAAAGTGAGCAGTTCTTC
TRBV5-1	TRBJ2-7	TRBD1	many	CASTPDRGHEQYF	TGCGCCAGCACCCCCGACAGGGGCCACGAGCAGTACTTC
TRBV11-2	TRBJ1-2	TRBD1	many	CASSSPGRGGGSNYGYTF	TGTGCCAGCAGCTCCCCTGGGAGAGGAGGGGGCTCTAACTATGGCTACACCTTC
TRBV7-2	TRBJ2-7	NA	many	CASSTRGNEQYF	TGTGCCAGCAGCACCAGGGGAAACGAGCAGTACTTC
TRBV7-9	TRBJ1-1	NA	few	CASSHAGNRAFF	TGTGCCAGCAGTCACGCCGGGAATCGGGCTTTCTTT
TRBV5-1	TRBJ2-5	NA	many	CASSFQETQYF	TGCGCCAGCAGCTTCCAAGAGACCCAGTACTTC
TRBV5-1	TRBJ2-7	NA	many	CASSFSLGAYEQYF	TGCGCCAGCAGCTTCTCTTTGGGTGCCTACGAGCAGTACTTC
TRBV5-1	TRBJ1-1	NA	many	CASTTQRGAGTEAFF	TGCGCCAGCACCACCCAGAGGGGCGCGGGCACTGAAGCTTTCTTT
TRBV7-2	TRBJ2-2	TRBD2	many	CASSPGTSGLTGELFF	TGTGCCAGCAGCCCCGGGACTAGCGGGCTCACCGGGGAGCTGTTTTTT